This T cell receptor beta chain appears in the sequencing data of a study of shared T cell receptors in the human thymus. Only in-frame clones appear in the TCRdb table, and some are missing; sequencing was by immunoSEQ multiplex PCR. The table records hundreds of thousands of clones, around 87% of them present only once. This CDR3 spans 15 amino acids. CDR1 is SGHDN, CDR2 FVKESK, per germline. Trimming stripped 4 bases from V and 2 bases from J, with 15 bases between. This same sample was also part of a study on human thymus T cells. That report notes: In unrelated individuals, thymic repertoires overlapped highly, according to related research.

Material: thymocytes. This sequence joins TRBV14 and TRBJ2-7; no definite D call. The TCR comes from a boy in the first two years of life with a congenital heart defect. Here the CDR3 reads CASSLQNPGTYEQYF. The CDR3 DNA reads TGTGCCAGCAGCCTGCAAAACCCAGGCACCTACGAGCAGTACTTC.